These 8 T cell receptor beta chains share one sample of origin, sequenced in a study of T cell responses to AZD1222 COVID-19 vaccine. Assay: immunoSEQ multiplex PCR; the TCRdb copy retains only in-frame clones and omits some. The sample contains approximately 160,000 clones, under 95% of which appear only once. The sample was peripheral blood, taken 28 days after the second AZD1222 dose. The receptors were sampled from an adult who received the AZD1222 COVID-19 vaccine.

This clone was counted once. The rearrangement links TRBV10-3 to TRBJ1-5, with D perhaps matching TRBD1 (5 bases). V was shortened by 2 bases and J by 5 bases, with 10 bases between the two germline ends. The CDR3 consists of 14 residues. Germline V gene sequence: CDR1 ENHRY, CDR2 SYGVKD. CDR3 loop: CAISEARAHQPQHF. The CDR3 DNA sequence: TGTGCCATCAGTGAGGCCAGGGCCCATCAGCCCCAGCATTTT.

The chain has TRBV6-5 and TRBJ1-1; 8 bases align to TRBD1. The CDR3 length is 16 residues. Trimming cost V 1 base and J 1 base; bases outside gene matches: 5. Germline CDR1 is MNHEY and CDR2 is SVGAGI. CDR3 nucleotide sequence: TGTGCCAGCAGTTACTTGGCCGGACAGGGGAACACTGAAGCTTTCTTT. It translates to CASSYLAGQGNTEAFF.

This chain joins TRBV10-3 and TRBJ2-1; D gene unclear. The germline gives CDR1 ENHRY, CDR2 SYGVKD. Trimming shortened V by 4 bases and J by 5 bases, and 9 bases separated the two germline ends. The CDR3 is 13 residues long. CDR3 in DNA: TGTGCCATCAGTGTCGGTACACACAATGAGCAGTTCTTC. Encoded protein: CAISVGTHNEQFF.

The chain uses TRBV9 and TRBJ1-2; D is unresolved. CDR1 is SGDLS and CDR2 is YYNGEE in the germline V gene. This CDR3 has 14 amino acids. V lost 0 bases to trimming and J lost 8 bases, with 14 bases between them. CDR3 bases: TGTGCCAGCAGCGTAGCCCCCACCGGAGAGGGCTACACCTTC. Its translation: CASSVAPTGEGYTF.

The genes are TRBV3-1 (or the pseudogene TRBV3-2) and TRBJ2-7; TRBD2 matches 10 bases. Losses at the gene ends were 3 bases for V and 5 bases for J; bases not matched to a gene: 7. The CDR3 loop spans 15 amino acids. Germline V gene lookup returns CDR1 LGHDT and CDR2 YNNKEL (reference sequence). CDR3 sequence reads: CASSQPGLAIDEQYF. The CDR3 DNA reads as TGTGCCAGCAGCCAGCCGGGACTAGCGATCGACGAGCAGTACTTC.

The rearrangement links TRBV2 to TRBJ1-1; D is undetermined. Germline values: CDR1 SNHLY, CDR2 FYNNEI. This CDR3 comprises 13 residues. Trimming took 6 bases from V and 2 from J, leaving 10 bases between them. CDR3 coding DNA: TGTGCCAGCAGGATGGGGTTAAACACTGAAGCTTTCTTT. This sequence encodes CASRMGLNTEAFF.

The V call is TRBV5-4, the J call TRBJ1-1; 8 bases match TRBD1. J lost 0 bases, V lost 4 bases, and 5 bases had no gene match. Germline values: CDR1 SGHNT, CDR2 YYREEE (reference sequence). The CDR3 has 15 residues. CDR3 amino acids: CASSQPGQVNTEAFF. The CDR3 DNA reads TGTGCCAGCAGCCAACCGGGACAGGTGAACACTGAAGCTTTCTTT.

The rearrangement uses TRBV19 and TRBJ1-2; TRBD1 is a possible D gene (5 bases). Germline V CDR1 and CDR2: LNHDA, SQIVND (reference sequence). The germline V and J ends were trimmed by 3 bases and 5 bases, with 10 bases remaining between them. The CDR3 is 13 amino acids. The CDR3 region is CASSIERTYGYTF. The CDR3 bases are TGTGCCAGTAGTATTGAACGGACATATGGCTACACCTTC.